Following are 10 T cell receptor beta chains from one sample sequenced in a study of blood T cell repertoires in COVID-19. The protocol was immunoSEQ multiplex PCR, while the TCRdb copy is restricted to in-frame clones and leaves out a portion. The table has roughly 63,000 clones, 74% seen once; the top ten hold 25% to 30%. The sample was peripheral blood. All receptors come from a woman over 75 with acute or convalescent COVID-19.

This clone has at least ten counts. V gene TRBV19 combines with J gene TRBJ2-2, with D possibly TRBD1 on 6 matching bases. This CDR3 comprises 12 residues. Germline CDR1 reads LNHDA; CDR2 reads SQIVND (reference sequence). Trimming took 5 bases from V and 7 from J, leaving 8 bases between them. In nucleotides, the CDR3 is TGTGCCAGTAGTGTCAGGGGCGGGGAGCTGTTTTTT. Amino acids: CASSVRGGELFF. The whole variable domain, remainder taken from reference TRBV19 and TRBJ2-2, is DGGITQSPKYLFRKEGQNVTLSCEQNLNHDAMYWYRQDPGQGLRLIYYSQIVNDFQKGDIAEGYSVSREKKESFPLTVTSAQKNPTAFYLCASSVRGGELFFGEGSRLTVL.

CDR3 sequence: CASSFQGSTGELFF. DNA for the CDR3: TGTGCCAGCAGTTTCCAGGGTTCCACCGGGGAGCTGTTTTTT. This chain joins TRBV27 and TRBJ2-2; D is perhaps TRBD1 (5 bases). This CDR3 has 14 residues. Trimming took off 3 bases at V and 4 bases at J, with 9 bases between the two ends. The germline gives CDR1 MNHEY, CDR2 SMNVEV (reference sequence).

The rearrangement uses TRBV7-2 and TRBJ1-5; unclear D gene. The CDR3 runs 15 residues. CDR1 SGHTA and CDR2 FQGNSA come from the germline V gene. V lost 2 bases and J lost 2, with 10 bases in between. CDR3 bases: TGTGCCAGCAGCTTAAGTGCTAATGGCAATCAGCCCCAGCATTTT. The encoded protein is CASSLSANGNQPQHF.

This clone was recorded a few times. J is TRBJ2-7 and V is TRBV18; 15 nucleotides match TRBD2. V was pared by 7 bases and J by 6 bases, with 4 bases of the junction left unmatched. Germline CDR1 reads KGHSH; CDR2 reads LQKENI. There are 14 residues in the CDR3. CDR3 sequence: CASWTGLAGGEQYF. CDR3 nucleotide sequence: TGTGCCAGCTGGACGGGACTAGCGGGAGGCGAGCAGTACTTC.

This chain's CDR3 is CASSILGGTGELFF. DNA of the CDR3: TGTGCCAGTAGTATCTTGGGGGGGACCGGGGAGCTGTTTTTT. The chain is built from TRBV19 and TRBJ2-2; 7 bases match TRBD2. V lost 3 bases to trimming and J lost 5 bases; unmatched junction nucleotides: 3. CDR1 is LNHDA and CDR2 is SQIVND in the germline V gene (reference sequence). This CDR3 comprises 14 residues.

The V gene is TRBV9, the J gene TRBJ2-5, with D possibly matching TRBD1 (5 bases). V shed 4 bases and J shed 5 bases, with 12 bases lying between them. The CDR3 runs to 13 residues. CDR1 is SGDLS and CDR2 is YYNGEE in the germline V gene. CDR3 sequence reads: CASSPAAGETQYF. The CDR3 nucleotides are TGTGCCAGCAGCCCTGCAGCAGGGGAGACCCAGTACTTC.

The rearrangement joins TRBV11-3 to TRBJ1-2; D uncertain. This CDR3 spans 12 amino acids. V lost 0 bases and J lost 4, with 3 bases in between. From germline, CDR1 is SGHNT and CDR2 YENEEA. CDR3 coding DNA: TGTGCCAGCAGCTTAGACGGCTATGGCTACACCTTC. It translates to CASSLDGYGYTF.

This clone has just a few counts. This chain links TRBV27 with TRBJ1-3, with TRBD1 matching 7 bases. This CDR3 is built from 14 residues. The J segment lost 2 bases and the V segment lost 7 bases, leaving 5 bases of the junction unmatched. Germline lookup yields CDR1 MNHEY and CDR2 SMNVEV (reference sequence). The CDR3: CASKQGLAGNTIYF. As DNA, the CDR3 is TGTGCCAGCAAACAGGGGTTAGCTGGAAACACCATATATTTT.

V usage is TRBV14 and J usage is TRBJ2-2; 8 bases match TRBD1. The ends lost 4 bases at V and 5 bases at J; junction bases unmatched: 6. Germline V gene lookup returns CDR1 SGHDN and CDR2 FVKESK. The CDR3 totals 15 residues. The CDR3 spells CASSPNRDRTGELFF. CDR3 bases: TGTGCCAGCAGCCCAAACCGGGACAGGACCGGGGAGCTGTTTTTT. The variable domain in full, completed from reference TRBV14 and TRBJ2-2, reads EAGVTQFPSHSVIEKGQTVTLRCDPISGHDNLYWYRRVMGKEIKFLLHFVKESKQDESGMPNNRFLAERTGGTYSTLKVQPAELEDSGVYFCASSPNRDRTGELFFGEGSRLTVL.

This clone was counted only a few times. V and J are TRBV7-2 and TRBJ2-1; D not certain. The CDR3 is 13 amino acids. V dropped 4 bases and J dropped 8 bases, with 12 bases sitting between them. CDR1 and CDR2 from the germline V gene are SGHTA and FQGNSA. The DNA for the CDR3 is TGTGCCAGCAGCTCAACAGTCGACCATGAGCAGTTCTTC. Translating gives CASSSTVDHEQFF.